This T cell receptor beta chain was found in a study of CD8 T cells in ankylosing spondylitis. Germline-derived CDR1 and CDR2 are SNHLY and FYNNEI. The CDR3 is 15 residues long. V lost 9 bases, J lost 2 bases, and 17 bases lay in between. For this clonotype: Its antigen is unidentified.

Regarding the study as a whole: Characteristic, it appeared, of ankylosing spondylitis blood was a TCR beta motif of about eight highly homologous variants.

Quantitative molecular-barcoded 5'-RACE generated the TCR beta libraries. One entry per CDR3 protein, called by TCRdb with MiXCR from the 5' RACE reads. The repertoire includes a few hundred thousand distinct CDR3 sequences, about 17% of them detected once, and 42% sits in the top ten. This sequence originates from a male donor with ankylosing spondylitis. Sequenced input: blood, either unsorted or a sorted T cell fraction (not recorded which). V and J are TRBV2 and TRBJ2-1; no clear D. The CDR3 loop is CASPIPATAYNEQFF. CDR3 bases: TGTGCCAGTCCTATACCCGCGACGGCCTACAATGAGCAGTTCTTC.